These T cell receptor beta chains were read from a single sample in a study of cytomegalovirus exposure and HLA in healthy donors. Measured with immunoSEQ multiplex PCR; TCRdb has only the in-frame clones, and not every one. The table lists 150,000 to 170,000 clones, 86% of them singletons, with approximately 2% in the top ten. The sequenced sample consisted of PBMCs. The receptors were gathered from a human donor in good health. CDR3s leave out the opening cysteine and the closing phenylalanine or tryptophan.

v_gene,len,CDR3aa
TRBV10-3,9,AIRVAGELF
TRBV5-1,13,ASSSGQGLTDTQY
TRBV5-8,13,ASSSLGSAKDEQY
TRBV6-1,12,ASARGAKKETQY
TRBV4-3,15,ASSQEPGTGPTGELF
TRBV5-4,15,ASSLDIAGLAGIEQF
TRBV10-3,9,AISLAGLQF
TRBV5-1,13,ASSLFASSYNEQF
TRBV14,11,ASSRGSQLEQY
TRBV5-1,14,ASSLAAAHLSGGYT
TRBV29-1,11,SVAEGVNTEAF
TRBV7-9,16,ASSLGQLGTGVYQPQH
TRBV19,11,ATTNREPYEQY
TRBV4-1,16,ASNQEAGGSSNRYEQY
TRBV10-3,14,AISDSPGTGSYEQY
TRBV6-1,13,ASRIRGQVNQPQH
TRBV19,16,ASSIGVKVAGLNNEQF
TRBV9,11,ASSPGGSETQY
TRBV28,15,ASSSTYRTSGRETQY
TRBV28,11,ASSSRGKNTQY
TRBV28,10,ASKTGAEKLF
TRBV14,16,ASSPDNLGLAVTYEQY
TRBV18,9,ASSDRYGYT
TRBV28,8,ASSDNEAF
TRBV28,15,ASSLWDRGTPTDGYT
TRBV9,12,ASRREGNTGELF
TRBV7-3,16,ASSLRGRTSKSKDTQY
TRBV7-9,13,ASSLEGQSSYEQY
TRBV19,14,ASSIGGQGYTGELF
TRBV29-1,13,SVGERQDMNTEAF
TRBV27,11,ASSGDSGLEAF
TRBV10-3,13,AISVNAGSYNEQF
TRBV28,13,ASGLAGTFTDTQY
TRBV7-2,12,ASSPDSGNQPQH
TRBV7-9,14,ASTRGGGGTYNEQF
TRBV5-1,13,ASSPQAGENGEQY
TRBV7-8,12,ASSTKRGVETQY
TRBV7-2,13,ASSPRTGENGELF
TRBV7-9,12,ASSLVGGQGEAF
TRBV27,13,ASSRGQGGSYEQY
TRBV2,15,ASRGQGKISGANVLT
TRBV7-3,13,ASSYRGPNTGELF
TRBV6-1,13,ASSIPGQTNTEAF
TRBV27,13,ASSRQGGKIQPQH
TRBV19,13,ASSIRSPDVGGAF
TRBV21-1,12,AAIRLAHYSEQY
TRBV7-6,14,ASSLKQWSSNQPQH
TRBV19,12,ASSRGQGMGEQF
TRBV7-8,15,ASSFPPRDLQYNEQF
TRBV12-5,20,ASGLIPTAGTWRGANTGELF
TRBV6-5,13,ASSYGSTGRYGYT
TRBV15,12,ATSGGGSGNTIY
TRBV25-1,11,ASSEYVSGEAF
TRBV5-4,12,ASKRGLANYGYT
TRBV6-5,13,ASSYLGEVNYGYT
TRBV19,11,ASNGESNYGYT
TRBV5-4,13,ASSLVAGGLDTQY